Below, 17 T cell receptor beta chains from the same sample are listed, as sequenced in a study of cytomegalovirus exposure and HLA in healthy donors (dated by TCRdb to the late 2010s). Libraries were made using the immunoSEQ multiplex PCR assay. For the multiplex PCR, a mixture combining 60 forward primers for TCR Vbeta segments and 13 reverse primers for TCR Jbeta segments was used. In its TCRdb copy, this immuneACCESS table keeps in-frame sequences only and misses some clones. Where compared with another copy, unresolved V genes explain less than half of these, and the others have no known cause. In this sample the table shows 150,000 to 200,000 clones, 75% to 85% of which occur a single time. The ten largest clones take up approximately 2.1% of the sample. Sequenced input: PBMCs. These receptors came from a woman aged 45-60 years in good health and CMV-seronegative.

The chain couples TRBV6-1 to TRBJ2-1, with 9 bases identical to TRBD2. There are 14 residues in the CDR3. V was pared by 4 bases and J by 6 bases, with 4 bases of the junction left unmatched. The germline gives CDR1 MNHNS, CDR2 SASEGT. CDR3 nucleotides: TGTGCCAGCAGTGGGGCGGGAGGGCCCAATGAGCAGTTCTTC. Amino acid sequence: CASSGAGGPNEQFF.

The CDR3 is CASSEILNYGYTF. CDR3 nucleotide sequence: TGTGCCAGCAGTGAAATATTAAACTATGGCTACACCTTC. The chain joins TRBV6-4 to TRBJ1-2; D gene ambiguous. The V and J ends lost 3 bases and 2 bases respectively, with 7 bases between them. Per germline, CDR1 MRHNA and CDR2 SNTAGT. This CDR3 region has 13 residues.

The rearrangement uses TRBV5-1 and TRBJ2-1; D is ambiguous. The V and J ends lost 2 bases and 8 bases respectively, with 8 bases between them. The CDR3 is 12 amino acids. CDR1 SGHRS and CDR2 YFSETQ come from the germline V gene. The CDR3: CASSFENHEQFF. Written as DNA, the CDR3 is TGCGCCAGCAGCTTTGAGAACCATGAGCAGTTCTTC.

The CDR3 region has the DNA TGTGCCAGCAGTCCCCGAGCGGGAGGGTCCTACGAGCAGTACTTC. Protein: CASSPRAGGSYEQYF. This chain connects TRBV27 to TRBJ2-7, with 10 bases identical to TRBD2. The junction had 5 bases not matched to a gene; V was cut back by 5 bases and J by 1 base. The CDR3 is 15 amino acids. The germline V gene encodes CDR1 MNHEY and CDR2 SMNVEV (reference sequence).

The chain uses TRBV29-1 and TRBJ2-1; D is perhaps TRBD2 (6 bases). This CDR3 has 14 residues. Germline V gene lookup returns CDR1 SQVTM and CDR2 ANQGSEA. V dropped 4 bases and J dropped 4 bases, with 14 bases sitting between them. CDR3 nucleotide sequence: TGCAGCGTTGCTTCGGTAGCGGAATACAATGAGCAGTTCTTC. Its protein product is CSVASVAEYNEQFF.

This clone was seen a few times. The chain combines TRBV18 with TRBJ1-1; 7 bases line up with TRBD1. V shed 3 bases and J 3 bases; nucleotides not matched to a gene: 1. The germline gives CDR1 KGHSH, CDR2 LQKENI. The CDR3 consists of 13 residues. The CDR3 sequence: CASSPQGDTEAFF. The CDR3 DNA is TGTGCCAGCTCACCGCAGGGGGACACTGAAGCTTTCTTT.

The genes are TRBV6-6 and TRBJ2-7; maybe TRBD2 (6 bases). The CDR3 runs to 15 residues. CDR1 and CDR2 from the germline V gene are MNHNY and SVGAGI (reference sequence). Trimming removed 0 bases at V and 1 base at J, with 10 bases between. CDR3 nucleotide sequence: TGTGCCAGCAGTTACTCGGCTAGCGAGTCCTACGAGCAGTACTTC. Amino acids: CASSYSASESYEQYF.

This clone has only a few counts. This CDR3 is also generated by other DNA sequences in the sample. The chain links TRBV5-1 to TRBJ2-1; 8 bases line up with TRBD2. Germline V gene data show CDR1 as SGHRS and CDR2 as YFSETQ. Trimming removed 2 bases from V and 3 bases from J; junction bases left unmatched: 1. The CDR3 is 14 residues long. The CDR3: CASSFAGGYNEQFF. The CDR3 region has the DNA TGCGCCAGCAGCTTTGCGGGAGGCTACAATGAGCAGTTCTTC.

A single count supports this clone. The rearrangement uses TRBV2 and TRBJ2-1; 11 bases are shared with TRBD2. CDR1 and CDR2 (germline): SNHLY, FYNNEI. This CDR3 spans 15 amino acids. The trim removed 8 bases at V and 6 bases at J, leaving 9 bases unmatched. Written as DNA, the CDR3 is TGTGCCAGCCTACAGCCGACTAGCGGGATCAATGAGCAGTTCTTC. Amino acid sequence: CASLQPTSGINEQFF.

The CDR3 loop reads CASSQIGRVNTEAFF. In DNA form, the CDR3 reads TGTGCCAGCAGCCAGATCGGCAGGGTGAACACTGAAGCTTTCTTT. V and J are TRBV14 and TRBJ1-1; maybe TRBD1 (5 bases). The CDR3 covers 15 residues. Looked up from germline, CDR1 is SGHDN and CDR2 is FVKESK. V was trimmed by 3 bases and J by 0 bases, leaving 11 bases between them.

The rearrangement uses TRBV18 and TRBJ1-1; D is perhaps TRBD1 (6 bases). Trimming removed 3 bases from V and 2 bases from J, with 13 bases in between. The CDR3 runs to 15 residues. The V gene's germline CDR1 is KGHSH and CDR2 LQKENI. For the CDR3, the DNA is TGTGCCAGCTCACCGTTGGACAGACAAAACACTGAAGCTTTCTTT. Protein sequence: CASSPLDRQNTEAFF. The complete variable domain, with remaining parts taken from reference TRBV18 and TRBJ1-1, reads NAGVMQNPRHLVRRRGQEARLRCSPMKGHSHVYWYRQLPEEGLKFMVYLQKENIIDESGMPKERFSAEFPKEGPSILRIQQVVRGDSAAYFCASSPLDRQNTEAFFGQGTRLTVV.

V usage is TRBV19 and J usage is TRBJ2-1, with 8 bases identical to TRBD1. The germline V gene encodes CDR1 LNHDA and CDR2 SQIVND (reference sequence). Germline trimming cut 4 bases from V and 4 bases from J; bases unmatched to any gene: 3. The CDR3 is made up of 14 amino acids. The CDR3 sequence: CASSKQGAYNEQFF. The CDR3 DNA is TGTGCCAGTAGTAAGCAGGGGGCGTACAATGAGCAGTTCTTC. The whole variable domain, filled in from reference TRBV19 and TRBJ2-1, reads DGGITQSPKYLFRKEGQNVTLSCEQNLNHDAMYWYRQDPGQGLRLIYYSQIVNDFQKGDIAEGYSVSREKKESFPLTVTSAQKNPTAFYLCASSKQGAYNEQFFGPGTRLTVL.

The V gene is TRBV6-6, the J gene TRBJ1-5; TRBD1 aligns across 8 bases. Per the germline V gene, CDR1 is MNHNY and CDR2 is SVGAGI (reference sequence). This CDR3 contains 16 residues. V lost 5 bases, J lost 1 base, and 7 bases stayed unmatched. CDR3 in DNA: TGTGCCAGCAGTCCCACCAACAGGGGGAGCAATCAGCCCCAGCATTTT. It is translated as CASSPTNRGSNQPQHF.

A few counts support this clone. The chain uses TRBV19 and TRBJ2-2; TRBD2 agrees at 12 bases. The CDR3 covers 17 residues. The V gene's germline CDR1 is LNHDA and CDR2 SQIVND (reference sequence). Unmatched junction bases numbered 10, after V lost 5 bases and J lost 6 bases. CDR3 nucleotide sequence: TGTGCCAGTAGTCTAGCGGGAGGGTTAACATTCGCCGGGGAGCTGTTTTTT. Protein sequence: CASSLAGGLTFAGELFF.

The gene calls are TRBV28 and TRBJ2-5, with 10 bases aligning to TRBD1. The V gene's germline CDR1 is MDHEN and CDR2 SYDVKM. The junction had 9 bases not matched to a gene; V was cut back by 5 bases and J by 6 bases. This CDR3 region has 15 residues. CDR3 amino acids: CASSPTGTGDKTQYF. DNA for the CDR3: TGTGCCAGCAGTCCGACCGGGACAGGGGACAAGACCCAGTACTTC.

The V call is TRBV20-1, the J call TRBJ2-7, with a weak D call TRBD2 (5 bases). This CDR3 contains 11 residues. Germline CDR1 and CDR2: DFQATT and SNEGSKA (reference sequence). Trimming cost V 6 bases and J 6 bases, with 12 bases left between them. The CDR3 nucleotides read TGCAGTGCCAAAGACTATAGCGAGCAGTACTTC. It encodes CSAKDYSEQYF.

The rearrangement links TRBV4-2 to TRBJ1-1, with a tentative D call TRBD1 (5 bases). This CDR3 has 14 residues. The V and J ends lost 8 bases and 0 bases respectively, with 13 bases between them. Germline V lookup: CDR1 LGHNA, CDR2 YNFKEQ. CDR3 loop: CASARGSMNTEAFF. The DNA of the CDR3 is TGTGCCAGCGCTCGGGGGAGCATGAACACTGAAGCTTTCTTT.